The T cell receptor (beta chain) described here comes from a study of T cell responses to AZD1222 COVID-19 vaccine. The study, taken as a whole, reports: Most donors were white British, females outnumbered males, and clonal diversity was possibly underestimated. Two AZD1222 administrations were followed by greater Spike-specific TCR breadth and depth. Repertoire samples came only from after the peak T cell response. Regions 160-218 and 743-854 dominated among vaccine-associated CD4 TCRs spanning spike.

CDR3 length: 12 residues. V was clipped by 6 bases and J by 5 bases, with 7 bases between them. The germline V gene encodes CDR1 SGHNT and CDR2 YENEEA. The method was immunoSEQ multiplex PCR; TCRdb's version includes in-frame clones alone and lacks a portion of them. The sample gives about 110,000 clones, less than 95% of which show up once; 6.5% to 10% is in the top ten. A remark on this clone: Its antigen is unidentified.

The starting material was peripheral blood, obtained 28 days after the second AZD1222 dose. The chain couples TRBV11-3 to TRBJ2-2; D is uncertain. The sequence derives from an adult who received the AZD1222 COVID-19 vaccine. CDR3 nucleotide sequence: TGTGCCAGCAGGATAGGTACCGGGGAGCTGTTTTTT. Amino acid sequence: CASRIGTGELFF.